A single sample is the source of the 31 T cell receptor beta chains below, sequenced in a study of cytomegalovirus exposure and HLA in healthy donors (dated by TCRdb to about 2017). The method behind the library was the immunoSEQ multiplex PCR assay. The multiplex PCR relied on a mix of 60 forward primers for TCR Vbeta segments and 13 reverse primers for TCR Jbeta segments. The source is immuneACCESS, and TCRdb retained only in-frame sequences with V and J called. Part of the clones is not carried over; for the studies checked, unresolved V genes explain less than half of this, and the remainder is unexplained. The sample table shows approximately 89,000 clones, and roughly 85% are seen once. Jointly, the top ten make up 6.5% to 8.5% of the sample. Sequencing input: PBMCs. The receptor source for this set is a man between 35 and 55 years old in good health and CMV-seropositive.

The CDR3 sequence is CASSQSRQREPQHF. The CDR3, as DNA: TGCGCCAGCAGTCAATCTCGACAGAGAGAGCCCCAGCATTTT. The rearrangement links TRBV23-1 to TRBJ1-5; possibly TRBD1 for D (5 bases). TRBV23-1 is noted as an ORF with a role that remains uncertain. Trimming removed 0 bases from V and 8 bases from J, with 11 bases in between. This CDR3 has 14 residues.

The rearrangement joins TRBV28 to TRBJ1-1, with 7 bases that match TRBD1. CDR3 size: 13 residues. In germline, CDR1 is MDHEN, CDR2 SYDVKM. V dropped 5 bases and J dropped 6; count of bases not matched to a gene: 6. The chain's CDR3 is CASSRPGTAEAFF. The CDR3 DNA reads TGTGCCAGCAGTCGTCCCGGGACAGCTGAAGCTTTCTTT.

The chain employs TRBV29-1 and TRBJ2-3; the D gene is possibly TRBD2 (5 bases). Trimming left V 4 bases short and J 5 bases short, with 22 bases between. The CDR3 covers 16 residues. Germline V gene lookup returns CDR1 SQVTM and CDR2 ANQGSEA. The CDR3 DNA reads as TGCAGCGTTGGGCCCCGGACCGTGAATGGAGGAGATACGCAGTATTTT. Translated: CSVGPRTVNGGDTQYF.

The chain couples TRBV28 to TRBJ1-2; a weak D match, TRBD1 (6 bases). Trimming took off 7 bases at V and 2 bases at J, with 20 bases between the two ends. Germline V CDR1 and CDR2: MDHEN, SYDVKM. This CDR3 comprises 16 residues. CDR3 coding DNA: TGTGCCAGCACCCGTTGGGACACCGCGACGAACTATGGCTACACCTTC. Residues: CASTRWDTATNYGYTF.

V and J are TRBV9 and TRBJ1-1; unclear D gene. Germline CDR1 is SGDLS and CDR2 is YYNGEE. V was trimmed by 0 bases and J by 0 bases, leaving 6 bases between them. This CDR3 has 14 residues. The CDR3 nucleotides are TGTGCCAGCAGCGTAGCCCCATTGAACACTGAAGCTTTCTTT. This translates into CASSVAPLNTEAFF. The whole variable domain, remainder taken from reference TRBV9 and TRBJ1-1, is DSGVTQTPKHLITATGQRVTLRCSPRSGDLSVYWYQQSLDQGLQFLIQYYNGEERAKGNILERFSAQQFPDLHSELNLSSLELGDSALYFCASSVAPLNTEAFFGQGTRLTVV.

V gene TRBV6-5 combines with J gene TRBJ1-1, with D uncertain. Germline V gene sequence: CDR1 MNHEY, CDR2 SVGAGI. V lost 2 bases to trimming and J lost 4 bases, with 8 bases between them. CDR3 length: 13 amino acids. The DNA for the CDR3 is TGTGCCAGCAGTTACGAGGGTCGCACTGAAGCTTTCTTT. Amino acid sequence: CASSYEGRTEAFF.

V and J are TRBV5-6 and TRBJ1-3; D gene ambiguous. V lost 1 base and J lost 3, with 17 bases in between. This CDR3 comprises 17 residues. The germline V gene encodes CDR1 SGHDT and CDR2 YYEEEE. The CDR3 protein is CASSLRAENTIGNTIYF. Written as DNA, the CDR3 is TGTGCCAGCAGCTTGAGAGCGGAAAATACGATTGGAAACACCATATATTTT.

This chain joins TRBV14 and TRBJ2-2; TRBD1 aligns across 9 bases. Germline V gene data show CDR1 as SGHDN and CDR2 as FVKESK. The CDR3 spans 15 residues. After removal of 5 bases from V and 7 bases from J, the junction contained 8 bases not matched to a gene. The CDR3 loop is CASSYDTGGFGELFF. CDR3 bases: TGTGCCAGCAGCTACGATACAGGGGGCTTCGGGGAGCTGTTTTTT.

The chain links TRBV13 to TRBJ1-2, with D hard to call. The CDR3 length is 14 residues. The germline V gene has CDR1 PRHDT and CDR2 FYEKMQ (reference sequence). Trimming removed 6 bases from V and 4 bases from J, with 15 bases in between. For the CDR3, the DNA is TGTGCCAGCAGTTCTACTCAGGAGGGCTATGGCTACACCTTC. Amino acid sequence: CASSSTQEGYGYTF.

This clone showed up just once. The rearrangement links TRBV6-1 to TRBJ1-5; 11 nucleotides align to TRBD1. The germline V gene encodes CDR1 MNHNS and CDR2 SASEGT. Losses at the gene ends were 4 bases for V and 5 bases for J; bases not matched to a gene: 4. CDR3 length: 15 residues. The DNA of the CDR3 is TGTGCCAGCAGTGGGCGGACAGGGGGCGATCAGCCCCAGCATTTT. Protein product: CASSGRTGGDQPQHF.

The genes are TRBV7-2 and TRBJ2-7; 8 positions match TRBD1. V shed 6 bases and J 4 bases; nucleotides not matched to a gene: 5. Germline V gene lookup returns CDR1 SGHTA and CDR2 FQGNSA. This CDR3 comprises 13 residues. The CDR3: CASSRTGTYEQYF. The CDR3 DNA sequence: TGTGCCAGCAGTCGGACAGGGACTTACGAGCAGTACTTC.

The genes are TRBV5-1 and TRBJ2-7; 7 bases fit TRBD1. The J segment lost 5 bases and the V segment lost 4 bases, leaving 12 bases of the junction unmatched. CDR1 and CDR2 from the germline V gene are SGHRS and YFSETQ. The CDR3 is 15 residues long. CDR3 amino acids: CASSPSPGQAHEQYF. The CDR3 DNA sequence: TGCGCCAGCAGCCCCAGCCCTGGACAGGCCCACGAGCAGTACTTC. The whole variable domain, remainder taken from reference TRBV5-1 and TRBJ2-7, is KAGVTQTPRYLIKTRGQQVTLSCSPISGHRSVSWYQQTPGQGLQFLFEYFSETQRNKGNFPGRFSGRQFSNSRSEMNVSTLELGDSALYLCASSPSPGQAHEQYFGPGTRLTVT.

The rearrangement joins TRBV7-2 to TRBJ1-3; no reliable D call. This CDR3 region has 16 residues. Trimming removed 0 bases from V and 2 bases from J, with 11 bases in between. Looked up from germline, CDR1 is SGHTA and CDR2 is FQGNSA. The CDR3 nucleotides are TGTGCCAGCAGCTTAGCGAGTCCACGCACTGGAAACACCATATATTTT. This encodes CASSLASPRTGNTIYF.

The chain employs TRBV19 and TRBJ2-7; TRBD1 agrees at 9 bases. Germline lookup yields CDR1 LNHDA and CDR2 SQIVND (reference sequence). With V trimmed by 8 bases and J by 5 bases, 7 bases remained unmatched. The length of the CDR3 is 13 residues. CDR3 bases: TGTGCCAGTCTGGACAGGGGAAGTGACGAGCAGTACTTC. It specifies CASLDRGSDEQYF.

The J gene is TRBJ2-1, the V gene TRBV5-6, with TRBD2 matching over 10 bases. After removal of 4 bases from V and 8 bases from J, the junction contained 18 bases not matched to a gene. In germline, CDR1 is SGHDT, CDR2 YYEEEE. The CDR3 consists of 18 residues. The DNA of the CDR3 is TGTGCCAGCAGCAATCCTTTCCCCCAAGCGGGAGGGCTGGATGAGCAGTTCTTC. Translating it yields CASSNPFPQAGGLDEQFF.

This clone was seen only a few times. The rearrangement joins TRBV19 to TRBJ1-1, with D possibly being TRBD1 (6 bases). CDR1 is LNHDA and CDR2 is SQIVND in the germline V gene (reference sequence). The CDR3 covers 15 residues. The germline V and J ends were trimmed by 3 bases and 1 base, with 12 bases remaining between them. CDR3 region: CASSISTGRNTEAFF. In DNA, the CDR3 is TGTGCCAGTAGTATTTCGACAGGCCGGAACACTGAAGCTTTCTTT.

The CDR3 region has the DNA TGTGCCAGCAGCCTGAGGACTAGCGGTGGGAACATTCAGTACTTC. It is translated as CASSLRTSGGNIQYF. The chain links TRBV13 to TRBJ2-4, with 10 positions matching TRBD2. The CDR3 contains 15 residues. The germline gives CDR1 PRHDT, CDR2 FYEKMQ (reference sequence). Losses at the gene ends were 5 bases for V and 7 bases for J; bases not matched to a gene: 8.

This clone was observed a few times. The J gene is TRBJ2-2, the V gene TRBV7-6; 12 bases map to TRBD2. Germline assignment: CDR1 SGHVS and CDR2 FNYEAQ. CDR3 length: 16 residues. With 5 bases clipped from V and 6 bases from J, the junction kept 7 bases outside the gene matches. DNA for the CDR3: TGTGCCAGCAGCCCATACCTAGCGGGAGGGCCCGGGGAGCTGTTTTTT. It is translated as CASSPYLAGGPGELFF.

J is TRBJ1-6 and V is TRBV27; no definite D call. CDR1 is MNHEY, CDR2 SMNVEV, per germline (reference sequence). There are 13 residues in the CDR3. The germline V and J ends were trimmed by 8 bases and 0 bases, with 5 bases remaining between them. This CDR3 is CASRFSYNSPLHF. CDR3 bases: TGTGCCAGCCGGTTCTCCTATAATTCACCCCTCCACTTT.

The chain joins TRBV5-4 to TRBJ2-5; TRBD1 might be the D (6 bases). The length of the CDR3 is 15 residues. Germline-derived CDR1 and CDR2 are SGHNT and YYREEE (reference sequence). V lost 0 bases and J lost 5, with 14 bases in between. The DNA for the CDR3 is TGTGCCAGCAGCTTGGCCCCAGGGGAAAGGGAGACCCAGTACTTC. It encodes CASSLAPGERETQYF.

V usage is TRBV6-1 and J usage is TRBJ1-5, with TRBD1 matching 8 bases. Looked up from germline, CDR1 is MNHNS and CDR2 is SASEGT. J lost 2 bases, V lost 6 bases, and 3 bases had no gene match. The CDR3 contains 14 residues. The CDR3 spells CASSPTGGNQPQHF. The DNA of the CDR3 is TGTGCCAGCAGCCCGACAGGGGGCAATCAGCCCCAGCATTTT.

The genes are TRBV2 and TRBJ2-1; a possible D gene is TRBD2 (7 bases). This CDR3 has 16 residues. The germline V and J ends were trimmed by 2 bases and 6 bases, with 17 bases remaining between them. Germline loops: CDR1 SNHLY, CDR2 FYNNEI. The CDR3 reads CASSEPQGRGTNEQFF. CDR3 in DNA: TGTGCCAGCAGTGAACCCCAGGGGAGGGGAACCAATGAGCAGTTCTTC.

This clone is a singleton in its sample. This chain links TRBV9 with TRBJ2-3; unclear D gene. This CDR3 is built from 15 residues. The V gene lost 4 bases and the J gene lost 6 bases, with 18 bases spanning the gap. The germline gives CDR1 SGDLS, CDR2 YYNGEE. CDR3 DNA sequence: TGTGCCAGCAGCCCTCCGTCCCCCGACTCGGATACGCAGTATTTT. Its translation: CASSPPSPDSDTQYF.

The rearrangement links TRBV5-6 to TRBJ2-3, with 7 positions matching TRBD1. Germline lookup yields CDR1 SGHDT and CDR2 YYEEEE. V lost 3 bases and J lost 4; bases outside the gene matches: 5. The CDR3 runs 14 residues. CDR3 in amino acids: CASSSGQVPDTQYF. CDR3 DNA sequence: TGTGCCAGCAGCTCCGGACAGGTTCCAGATACGCAGTATTTT.

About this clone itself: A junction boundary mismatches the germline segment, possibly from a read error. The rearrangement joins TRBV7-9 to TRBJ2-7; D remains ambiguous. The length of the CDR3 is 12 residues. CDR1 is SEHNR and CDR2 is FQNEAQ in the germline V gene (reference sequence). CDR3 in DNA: TGTTCCAGCAGCTCTCGGGTGGGCGAGCAGTACTTC. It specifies CSSSSRVGEQYF.

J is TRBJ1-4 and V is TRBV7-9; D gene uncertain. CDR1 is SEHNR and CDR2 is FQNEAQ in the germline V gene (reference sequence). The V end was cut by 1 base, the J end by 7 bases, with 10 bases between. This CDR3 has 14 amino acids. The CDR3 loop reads CASSLVGRSEKLFF. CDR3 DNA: TGTGCCAGCAGCTTAGTAGGGAGGAGTGAAAAACTGTTTTTT.

CDR3 residues: CASSLASGPPGGYNSPLHF. CDR3 in DNA: TGCGCCAGCAGCTTAGCCTCTGGACCCCCCGGAGGGTATAATTCACCCCTCCACTTT. This chain connects TRBV5-1 to TRBJ1-6; D is uncertain. Deletions cut 2 bases from V and 4 bases from J, with 22 bases between. This CDR3 has 19 amino acids. CDR1 and CDR2 (germline): SGHRS, YFSETQ.

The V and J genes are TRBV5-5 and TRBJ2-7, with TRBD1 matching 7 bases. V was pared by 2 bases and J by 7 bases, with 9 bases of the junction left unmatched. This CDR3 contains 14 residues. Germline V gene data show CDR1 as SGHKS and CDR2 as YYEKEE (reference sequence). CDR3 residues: CASSFSRRGWEQYF. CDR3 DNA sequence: TGTGCCAGCAGCTTTTCTCGCAGGGGGTGGGAGCAGTACTTC.

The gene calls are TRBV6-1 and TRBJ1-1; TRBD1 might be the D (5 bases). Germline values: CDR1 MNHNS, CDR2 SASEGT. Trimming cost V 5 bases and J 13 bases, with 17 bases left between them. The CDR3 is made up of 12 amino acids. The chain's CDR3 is CASSTGSRSGFF. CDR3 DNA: TGTGCCAGCAGTACAGGTTCCCGAAGTGGTTTCTTT.

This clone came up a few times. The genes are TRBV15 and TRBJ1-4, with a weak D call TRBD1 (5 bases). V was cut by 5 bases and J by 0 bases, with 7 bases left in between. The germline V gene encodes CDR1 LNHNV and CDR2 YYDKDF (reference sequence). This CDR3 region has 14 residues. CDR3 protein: CATSPGATNEKLFF. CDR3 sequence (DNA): TGTGCCACCAGCCCGGGGGCAACTAATGAAAAACTGTTTTTT.

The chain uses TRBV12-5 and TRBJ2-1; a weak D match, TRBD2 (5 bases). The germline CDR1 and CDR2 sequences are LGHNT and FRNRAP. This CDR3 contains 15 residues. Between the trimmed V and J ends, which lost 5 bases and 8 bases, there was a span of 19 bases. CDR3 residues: CASGISLGGGYEQFF. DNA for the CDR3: TGTGCTAGTGGTATTAGCCTCGGCGGAGGATATGAGCAGTTCTTC.